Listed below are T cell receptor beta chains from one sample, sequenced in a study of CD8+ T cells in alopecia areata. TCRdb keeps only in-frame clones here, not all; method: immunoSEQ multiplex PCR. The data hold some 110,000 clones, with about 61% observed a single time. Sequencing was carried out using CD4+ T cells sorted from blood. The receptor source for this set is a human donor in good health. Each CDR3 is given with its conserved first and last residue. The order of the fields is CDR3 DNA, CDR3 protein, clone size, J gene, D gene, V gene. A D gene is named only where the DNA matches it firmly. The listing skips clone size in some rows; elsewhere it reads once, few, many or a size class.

DNA: TGTGCCACCAGCAGCCTCGAGGTGGCCGATGGCTACACCTTC; CDR3: CATSSLEVADGYTF; size: once; J: TRBJ1-2; D: .; V: TRBV15
DNA: TGCAGCGTTGAAGATTACGTCCTAGGGGTCCCAGATACGCAGTATTTT; CDR3: CSVEDYVLGVPDTQYF; size: few; J: TRBJ2-3; D: .; V: TRBV29-1
DNA: TGCGCCAGCAGCCACGTACTCGATACGCAGTATTTT; CDR3: CASSHVLDTQYF; size: .; J: TRBJ2-3; D: .; V: TRBV4-1
DNA: TGTGCCATCAGTGGGACAGATGAGCAGTTCTTC; CDR3: CAISGTDEQFF; size: .; J: TRBJ2-1; D: .; V: TRBV10-3
DNA: TGCGCCAGCAGCGGAGTCCGGGGGCAAGAGACCCAGTACTTC; CDR3: CASSGVRGQETQYF; size: .; J: TRBJ2-5; D: .; V: TRBV5-1
DNA: TGTGCCAGCAGTCGTCTCTCGACAGGCCACTCTGGGGCCAACGTCCTGACTTTC; CDR3: CASSRLSTGHSGANVLTF; size: .; J: TRBJ2-6; D: .; V: TRBV27
DNA: TGTGCCAGTAGTCCTACCCAGTCTAGTCCGTTCTTC; CDR3: CASSPTQSSPFF; size: .; J: TRBJ2-1; D: .; V: TRBV19
DNA: TGCGCCAGCAGCCAAGGAGGGGGGGATAGCAATCAGCCCCAGCATTTT; CDR3: CASSQGGGDSNQPQHF; size: few; J: TRBJ1-5; D: .; V: TRBV4-1
DNA: TGTGCCAGCAGCCTATCTATTCTCCAAGAGACCCAGTACTTC; CDR3: CASSLSILQETQYF; size: .; J: TRBJ2-5; D: .; V: TRBV7-2
DNA: TGTGCCAGCAGTCCCACAGGGCTCTTGAACGAGCAGTACTTC; CDR3: CASSPTGLLNEQYF; size: .; J: TRBJ2-7; D: .; V: TRBV6-1
DNA: TGTGCCAGCAGTGAATCCGGGACTAGCGTAGATACGCAGTATTTT; CDR3: CASSESGTSVDTQYF; size: .; J: TRBJ2-3; D: TRBD2; V: TRBV2
DNA: TGTGCCAGCAGCTTAGATTTCGGCAGCTCAGGCTACACCTTC; CDR3: CASSLDFGSSGYTF; size: .; J: TRBJ1-2; D: .; V: TRBV7-9
DNA: TGCGCCAGCAGCTTGGCCGGCAGGGGGCCGGATGGCTACACCTTC; CDR3: CASSLAGRGPDGYTF; size: .; J: TRBJ1-2; D: TRBD1; V: TRBV5-1
DNA: TGTGCCAGCAGCCCCGGGACAGCCTATGGCTACACCTTC; CDR3: CASSPGTAYGYTF; size: .; J: TRBJ1-2; D: TRBD1; V: TRBV7-2
DNA: TGTGCCAGCCGGTCAAAGGTAACGGGCACTGAAGCTTTCTTT; CDR3: CASRSKVTGTEAFF; size: once; J: TRBJ1-1; D: .; V: TRBV6-1
DNA: TGCAGCGCCCAGATGGACCCCAATGGAGGCTACACCTTC; CDR3: CSAQMDPNGGYTF; size: .; J: TRBJ1-2; D: .; V: TRBV29-1
DNA: TGCAGCGTTGATCTCATGGTAGCAGACCTTACAGATACGCAGTATTTT; CDR3: CSVDLMVADLTDTQYF; size: few; J: TRBJ2-3; D: .; V: TRBV29-1
DNA: TGTGCCAGCAGCAACGCCCCGACTAGCGGGGGGGCCTTGGAGACCCAGTACTTC; CDR3: CASSNAPTSGGALETQYF; size: .; J: TRBJ2-5; D: TRBD2; V: TRBV11-2
DNA: TGTGCCAGCTACCGCTGGGGCAGTGAAGCTTTCTTT; CDR3: CASYRWGSEAFF; size: .; J: TRBJ1-1; D: .; V: TRBV2
DNA: TGTGCCAGCAGTTGGGACCCCCAAGAGACCCAGTACTTC; CDR3: CASSWDPQETQYF; size: .; J: TRBJ2-5; D: .; V: TRBV7-2
DNA: TGCAGTGGCGCGGGGGGGGCCGAAGATACGCAGTATTTT; CDR3: CSGAGGAEDTQYF; size: .; J: TRBJ2-3; D: TRBD2; V: TRBV29-1
DNA: TGTGCCAGCAAGCCGGGACAGGGATCAGGGGCCAACGTCCTGACTTTC; CDR3: CASKPGQGSGANVLTF; size: .; J: TRBJ2-6; D: TRBD1; V: TRBV2
DNA: TGTGCCTGGACCTCCGGCGGATATGCTGGAAACACCATATATTTT; CDR3: CAWTSGGYAGNTIYF; size: few; J: TRBJ1-3; D: .; V: TRBV30
DNA: TGCAGCGTTGACAGGGGGCAAGCAGATACGCAGTATTTT; CDR3: CSVDRGQADTQYF; size: .; J: TRBJ2-3; D: TRBD1; V: TRBV29-1
DNA: TGTGCCTGGAGGGGACAGGGGGCCCTCTACAATGAGCAGTTCTTC; CDR3: CAWRGQGALYNEQFF; size: .; J: TRBJ2-1; D: TRBD1; V: TRBV30
DNA: TGCAGCCTAAACGCGGGTAGCGGGGGGTGGAATGAGCAGTTCTTC; CDR3: CSLNAGSGGWNEQFF; size: few; J: TRBJ2-1; D: TRBD2; V: TRBV29-1
DNA: TGTGCCAGCTGGAAACAGGGGCCTGGTAATGGCTACACCTTC; CDR3: CASWKQGPGNGYTF; size: few; J: TRBJ1-2; D: TRBD1; V: TRBV6-5
DNA: TGTGCCAGCAGCTTTGATTGGGGAGTAAACACCGGGGAGCTGTTTTTT; CDR3: CASSFDWGVNTGELFF; size: .; J: TRBJ2-2; D: .; V: TRBV7-9
DNA: TGTGCCAGCAGCCTGGGACTAGCGGACACAGATACGCAGTATTTT; CDR3: CASSLGLADTDTQYF; size: few; J: TRBJ2-3; D: TRBD2; V: TRBV7-9
DNA: TGCGCCAGCAGTCAATGGACAGGGAGCCAGCCCCAGCATTTT; CDR3: CASSQWTGSQPQHF; size: .; J: TRBJ1-5; D: TRBD1; V: TRBV23-1
DNA: TGTGCCAGCACCGTAGCGGGGGGCAGTTACAATGAGCAGTTCTTC; CDR3: CASTVAGGSYNEQFF; size: .; J: TRBJ2-1; D: TRBD2; V: TRBV5-6
DNA: TGTGCCAGCAGCTTAGGATATGGAACAGATACGCAGTATTTT; CDR3: CASSLGYGTDTQYF; size: .; J: TRBJ2-3; D: .; V: TRBV7-2
DNA: TGTGCCAGCAGTTACTCGGGCAGGGGTTACGAGCAGTACTTC; CDR3: CASSYSGRGYEQYF; size: .; J: TRBJ2-7; D: .; V: TRBV6-5
DNA: TGTGCCAGCAGCTTGGCGTCTCAAAATTCACCCCTCCACTTT; CDR3: CASSLASQNSPLHF; size: .; J: TRBJ1-6; D: .; V: TRBV5-5
DNA: TGTGCCTGGAGTCCTAACCGCTACGAGCAGTACTTC; CDR3: CAWSPNRYEQYF; size: .; J: TRBJ2-7; D: .; V: TRBV30
DNA: TGCGCCAGCAGCAAGGGACAGGCGGGGACCGGGGAGCTGTTTTTT; CDR3: CASSKGQAGTGELFF; size: .; J: TRBJ2-2; D: TRBD1; V: TRBV5-1
DNA: TGTGCCAGCAGCCCACGGGGGGGAGGCGAGCAGTTCTTC; CDR3: CASSPRGGGEQFF; size: few; J: TRBJ2-1; D: TRBD2; V: TRBV13
DNA: TGCAGCGATAGGACAGGGACGAACACTGAAGCTTTCTTT; CDR3: CSDRTGTNTEAFF; size: .; J: TRBJ1-1; D: TRBD1; V: TRBV29-1
DNA: TGTGCCAGCAGCCAGGGGCAGGGTACCAACACTGAAGCTTTCTTT; CDR3: CASSQGQGTNTEAFF; size: once; J: TRBJ1-1; D: .; V: TRBV4-1
DNA: TGTGCCACCTCGGCAGGGGAGCGGGGTCTAAGCCACAATGAGCAGTTCTTC; CDR3: CATSAGERGLSHNEQFF; size: .; J: TRBJ2-1; D: .; V: TRBV2